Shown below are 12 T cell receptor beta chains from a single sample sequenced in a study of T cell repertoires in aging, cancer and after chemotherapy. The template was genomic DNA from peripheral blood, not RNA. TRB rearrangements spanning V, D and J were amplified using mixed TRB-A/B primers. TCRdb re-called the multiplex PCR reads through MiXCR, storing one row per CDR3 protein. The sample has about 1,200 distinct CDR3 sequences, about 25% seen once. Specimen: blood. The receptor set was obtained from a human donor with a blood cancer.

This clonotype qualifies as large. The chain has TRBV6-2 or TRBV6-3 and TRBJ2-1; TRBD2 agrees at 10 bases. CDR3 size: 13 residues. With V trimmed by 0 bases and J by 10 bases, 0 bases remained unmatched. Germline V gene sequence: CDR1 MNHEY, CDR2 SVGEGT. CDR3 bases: TGTGCCAGCAGTTACTCTAGCGGGGGGGAGCAGTTCTTC. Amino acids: CASSYSSGGEQFF.

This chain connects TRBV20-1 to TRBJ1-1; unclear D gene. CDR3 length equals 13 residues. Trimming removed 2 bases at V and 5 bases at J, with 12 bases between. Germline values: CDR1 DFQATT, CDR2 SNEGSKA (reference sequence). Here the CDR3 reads CSARPRVRTEAFF. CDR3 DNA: TGCAGTGCTAGACCTAGGGTCCGGACTGAAGCTTTCTTT.

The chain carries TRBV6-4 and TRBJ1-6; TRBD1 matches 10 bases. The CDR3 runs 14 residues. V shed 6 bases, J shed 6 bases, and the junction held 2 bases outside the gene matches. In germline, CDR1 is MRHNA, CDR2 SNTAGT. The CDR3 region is CASSRTGGNSPLHF. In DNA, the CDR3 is TGTGCCAGCAGCCGGACAGGGGGTAATTCACCCCTCCACTTT.

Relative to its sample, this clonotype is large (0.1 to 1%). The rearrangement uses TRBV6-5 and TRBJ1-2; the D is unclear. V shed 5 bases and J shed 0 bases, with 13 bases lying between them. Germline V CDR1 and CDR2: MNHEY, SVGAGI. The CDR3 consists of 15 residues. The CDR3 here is CASSRGRRSNYGYTF. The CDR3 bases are TGTGCCAGCAGTCGAGGCAGGCGTTCTAACTATGGCTACACCTTC.

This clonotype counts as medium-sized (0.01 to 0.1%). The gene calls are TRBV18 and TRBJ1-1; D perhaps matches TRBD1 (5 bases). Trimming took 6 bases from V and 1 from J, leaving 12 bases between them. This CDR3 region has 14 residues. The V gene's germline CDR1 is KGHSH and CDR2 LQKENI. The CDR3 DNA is TGTGCCAGCTCCCTTCGGGACGGGAACACTGAAGCTTTCTTT. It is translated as CASSLRDGNTEAFF.

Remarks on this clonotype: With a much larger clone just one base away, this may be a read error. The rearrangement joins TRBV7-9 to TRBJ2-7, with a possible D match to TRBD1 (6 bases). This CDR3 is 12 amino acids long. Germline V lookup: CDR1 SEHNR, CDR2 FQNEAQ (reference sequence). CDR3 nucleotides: TGTGCCAGCAGCAAACAGGGCTACAAGCAGTACTTC. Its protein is CASSKQGYKQYF.

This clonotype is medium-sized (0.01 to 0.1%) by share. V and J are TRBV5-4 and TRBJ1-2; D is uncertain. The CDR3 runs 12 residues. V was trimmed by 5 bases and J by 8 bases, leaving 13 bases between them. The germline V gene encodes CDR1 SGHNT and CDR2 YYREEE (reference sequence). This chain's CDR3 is CASRVSPEGYTF. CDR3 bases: TGTGCCAGCAGGGTGAGTCCCGAGGGCTACACCTTC.

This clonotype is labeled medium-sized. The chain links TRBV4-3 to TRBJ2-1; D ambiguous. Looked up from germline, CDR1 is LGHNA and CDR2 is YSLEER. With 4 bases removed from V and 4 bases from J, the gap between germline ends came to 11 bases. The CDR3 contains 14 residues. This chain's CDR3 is CASSLGGRYNEQFF. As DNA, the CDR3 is TGCGCCAGCAGCCTAGGCGGACGGTACAATGAGCAGTTCTTC.

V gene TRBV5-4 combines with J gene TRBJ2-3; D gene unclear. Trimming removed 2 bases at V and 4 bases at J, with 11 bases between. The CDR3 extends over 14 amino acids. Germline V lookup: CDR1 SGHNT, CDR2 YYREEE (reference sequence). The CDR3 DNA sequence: TGTGCCAGCAGCTTAGGTCAGAAAGCAGATACGCAGTATTTT. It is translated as CASSLGQKADTQYF.

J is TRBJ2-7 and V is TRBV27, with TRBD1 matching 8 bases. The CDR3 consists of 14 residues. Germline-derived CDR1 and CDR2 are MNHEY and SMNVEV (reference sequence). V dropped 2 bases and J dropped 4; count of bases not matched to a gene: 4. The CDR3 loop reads CASSLQGANYEQYF. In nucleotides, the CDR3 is TGTGCCAGCAGTTTACAGGGGGCGAATTACGAGCAGTACTTC.

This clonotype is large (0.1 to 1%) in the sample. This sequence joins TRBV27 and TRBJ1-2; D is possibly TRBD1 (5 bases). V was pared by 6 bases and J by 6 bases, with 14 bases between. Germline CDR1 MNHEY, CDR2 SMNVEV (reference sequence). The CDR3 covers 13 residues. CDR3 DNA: TGTGCCAGCAGCCAGACAGAACTTGATGGCTACACCTTC. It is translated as CASSQTELDGYTF.

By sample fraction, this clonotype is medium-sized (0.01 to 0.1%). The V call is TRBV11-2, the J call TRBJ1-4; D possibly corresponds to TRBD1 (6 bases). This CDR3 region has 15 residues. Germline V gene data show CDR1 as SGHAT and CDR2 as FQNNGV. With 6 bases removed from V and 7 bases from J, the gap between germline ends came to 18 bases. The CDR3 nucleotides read TGTGCCAGCAGTAGACAGGTCGGAGCAAGTGAAAAACTGTTTTTT. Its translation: CASSRQVGASEKLFF. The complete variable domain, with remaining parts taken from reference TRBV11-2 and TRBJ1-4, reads EAGVAQSPRYKIIEKRQSVAFWCNPISGHATLYWYQQILGQGPKLLIQFQNNGVVDDSQLPKDRFSAERLKGVDSTLKIQPAKLEDSAVYLCASSRQVGASEKLFFGSGTQLSVL.